Listed below are T cell receptor beta chains from one sample, sequenced in a study of PD-1 blockade in classical Hodgkin lymphoma. Assay used: immunoSEQ multiplex PCR; TCRdb lists only in-frame clones, some missing. Seen here are 40,000 or so clones, less than 80% observed once, and the top ten hold over 9.5%. The material sequenced was peripheral blood mononuclear cells (PBMCs), taken at baseline. These receptor sequences come from a human donor with classical Hodgkin lymphoma. The CDR3 runs from the conserved cysteine through the conserved F or W. A D gene is named only where the DNA matches it firmly. Rows give clone size only sometimes, using once, few, many, or a class for an expanded clone.

>TRBV29-1|.|.|TRBJ1-2
CSVVATPYGYTF
TGCAGCGTTGTTGCGACACCTTATGGCTACACCTTC
>TRBV6-5|.|.|TRBJ2-2
CASSYRANFGTGELFF
TGTGCCAGCAGTTACCGGGCAAATTTTGGCACCGGGGAGCTGTTTTTT
>TRBV9|.|.|TRBJ2-4
CASSLEGDAKNIQYF
TGTGCCAGCAGCTTGGAAGGGGATGCCAAAAACATTCAGTACTTC
>TRBV6-1|.|.|TRBJ2-7
CASSEWEGRGQDEQYF
TGTGCCAGCAGTGAATGGGAGGGCAGGGGGCAGGACGAGCAGTACTTC
>TRBV6-1|.|few|TRBJ2-5
CASSERRPETQYF
TGTGCCAGCAGTGAAAGAAGGCCGGAGACCCAGTACTTC
>TRBV6-5|TRBD1|.|TRBJ1-2
CASSRSGTGNGGYTF
TGTGCCAGCAGTCGCTCCGGGACAGGGAACGGTGGCTACACCTTC
>TRBV15|TRBD1|.|TRBJ2-5
CATSKPGGAQETQYF
TGTGCCACCAGCAAACCAGGGGGCGCCCAAGAGACCCAGTACTTC
>TRBV4-1|TRBD2|.|TRBJ2-6
CASSQPGLADYSGANVLTF
TGCGCCAGCAGCCAACCGGGACTAGCAGACTACTCTGGGGCCAACGTCCTGACTTTC
>TRBV7-9|TRBD1|few|TRBJ2-7
CASSHETGADEQYF
TGTGCCAGCAGCCACGAAACAGGGGCGGACGAGCAGTACTTC
>TRBV2|.|.|TRBJ2-7
CASSESKWSYEQYF
TGTGCCAGCAGTGAATCCAAATGGTCCTACGAGCAGTACTTC
>TRBV28|TRBD2|.|TRBJ2-2
CAIGTSGRKNTGELFF
TGTGCCATCGGGACTAGCGGGAGAAAGAACACCGGGGAGCTGTTTTTT
>TRBV18|.|.|TRBJ1-1
CASSPGGRETEAFF
TGTGCCAGCTCCCCGGGGGGGCGGGAGACTGAAGCTTTCTTT
>TRBV19|TRBD2|.|TRBJ2-5
CASSGGVAGVGETQYF
TGTGCCAGTAGCGGCGGTGTAGCGGGAGTGGGAGAGACCCAGTACTTC
>TRBV5-4|.|.|TRBJ2-5
CASSLDQHQETQYF
TGTGCCAGCAGCTTGGACCAGCACCAAGAGACCCAGTACTTC
>TRBV2|.|.|TRBJ2-5
CASSWTYEETQYF
TGTGCCAGCAGTTGGACGTACGAAGAGACCCAGTACTTC
>TRBV6-6|TRBD2|.|TRBJ2-7
CASSYSLAGGYEQYF
TGTGCCAGCAGTTACTCACTAGCGGGAGGTTACGAGCAGTACTTC
>TRBV9|.|few|TRBJ1-1
CASSTETGNTEAFF
TGTGCCAGCAGCACCGAGACTGGGAACACTGAAGCTTTCTTT
>TRBV7-6|TRBD2|.|TRBJ2-1
CASSLESGEVPYNEQFF
TGTGCCAGCAGCTTAGAGAGCGGGGAGGTGCCCTACAATGAGCAGTTCTTC
>TRBV2|.|.|TRBJ2-7
CASRVVNPTNEQYF
TGTGCCAGCAGGGTCGTCAATCCGACTAACGAGCAGTACTTC
>TRBV30|.|.|TRBJ1-1
CAWRQGPNTEAFF
TGTGCCTGGAGACAGGGCCCGAACACTGAAGCTTTCTTT
>TRBV28|TRBD2|.|TRBJ2-1
CASSLGTSTYNEQFF
TGTGCCAGCAGTTTGGGGACTAGTACCTACAATGAGCAGTTCTTC
>TRBV10-2|TRBD2|once|TRBJ2-3
CASTHLAGGGTQYF
TGCGCCAGCACCCACCTAGCGGGAGGGGGGACGCAGTATTTT
>TRBV7-9|.|.|TRBJ2-6
CASLKAGANVLTF
TGTGCCAGCCTCAAGGCTGGGGCCAACGTCCTGACTTTC
>TRBV27|.|.|TRBJ1-1
CASSYSRGSEAFF
TGTGCCAGCAGTTACTCCAGGGGCTCTGAAGCTTTCTTT
>TRBV7-2|TRBD1|once|TRBJ2-7
CASSQPDRGRHEQYF
TGTGCCAGCAGCCAACCGGACAGGGGTAGGCACGAGCAGTACTTC
>TRBV4-1|TRBD2|few|TRBJ2-1
CASSQVRPVSGTSGFYNEQFF
TGCGCCAGCAGCCAAGTTAGGCCTGTAAGCGGAACTAGCGGGTTCTACAATGAGCAGTTCTTC
>TRBV5-1|TRBD2|.|TRBJ2-4
CASSLVAAGAQNIQYF
TGCGCCAGCAGCTTGGTTGCAGCGGGAGCCCAAAACATTCAGTACTTC
>TRBV5-5|.|.|TRBJ2-7
CASSPVSATYEQYF
TGTGCCAGCAGCCCGGTATCAGCGACCTACGAGCAGTACTTC